Each of the 15 T cell receptor beta chains below was sequenced from the same sample in a study of T cells in localized non-small cell lung cancer. Clones were read by immunoSEQ multiplex PCR, and TCRdb kept only the in-frame ones, dropping some. This sample has some 30,000 clones; 70% to 90% occur once, and the top ten carry around 2.9%. The sample was peripheral blood, taken before any cancer treatment. The origin of the receptors is a female donor at least 60 years old with stage I lung adenocarcinoma.

This chain links TRBV4-3 with TRBJ2-5, with D possibly matching TRBD2 (6 bases). CDR3 size: 15 residues. V shed 0 bases and J shed 5 bases, with 13 bases lying between them. The V gene's germline CDR1 is LGHNA and CDR2 YSLEER. CDR3 in DNA: TGCGCCAGCAGCCAAGATATGACGGGGGAGGAGACCCAGTACTTC. Translating gives CASSQDMTGEETQYF.

The genes are TRBV16 and TRBJ1-2; unclear D gene. Germline-derived CDR1 and CDR2 are KGHSY and FQNENV. This CDR3 region has 13 residues. V lost 1 base and J lost 7, with 10 bases in between. DNA of the CDR3: TGTGCCAGCAGCCAATTAGGTCTGGGTGGCTACACCTTC. This translates into CASSQLGLGGYTF.

V usage is TRBV7-2 and J usage is TRBJ2-1; weak D call: TRBD2 (5 bases). The germline CDR1 and CDR2 sequences are SGHTA and FQGNSA. V lost 5 bases to trimming and J lost 7 bases, with 9 bases between them. The CDR3 spans 12 residues. The CDR3 reads CASSRSVNEQFF. In nucleotides, the CDR3 is TGTGCCAGCAGCCGTAGCGTTAATGAGCAGTTCTTC.

V usage is TRBV5-1 and J usage is TRBJ1-4; 7 bases map to TRBD1. The CDR3 covers 15 residues. Per the germline V gene, CDR1 is SGHRS and CDR2 is YFSETQ. With 4 bases clipped from V and 8 bases from J, the junction kept 11 bases outside the gene matches. The CDR3 DNA sequence: TGCGCCAGCAGCCCCACACCCGACAGGGTAGAAAAACTGTTTTTT. Translated: CASSPTPDRVEKLFF.

The chain has TRBV5-4 and TRBJ1-2; D is perhaps TRBD1 (6 bases). Germline V gives CDR1 SGHNT, CDR2 YYREEE (reference sequence). Trimming removed 1 base from V and 4 bases from J, with 8 bases in between. The CDR3 runs 13 residues. CDR3 nucleotides: TGTGCCAGCAGCTTGATACAGGGCTATGGCTACACCTTC. Translating gives CASSLIQGYGYTF.

The V call is TRBV6-5, the J call TRBJ2-5; tentative D call: TRBD1 (5 bases). CDR1 MNHEY and CDR2 SVGAGI come from the germline V gene. The CDR3 runs to 14 residues. Deletions cut 8 bases from V and 7 bases from J, with 20 bases between. CDR3 coding DNA: TGTGCCAGCGGATTGACTCAGGGTTTAGGGACCCAGTACTTC. Amino acid sequence: CASGLTQGLGTQYF.

This clone has just one count. The genes are TRBV19 and TRBJ2-3, with unresolved D. Germline V gives CDR1 LNHDA, CDR2 SQIVND (reference sequence). CDR3 length: 14 amino acids. Trimming took 3 bases from V and 6 from J, leaving 13 bases between them. The CDR3 DNA reads TGTGCCAGTAGTATTGTGTTAGGATTTGATACGCAGTATTTT. It codes for CASSIVLGFDTQYF. Looking up the rest from reference TRBV19 and TRBJ2-3 gives the full variable domain: DGGITQSPKYLFRKEGQNVTLSCEQNLNHDAMYWYRQDPGQGLRLIYYSQIVNDFQKGDIAEGYSVSREKKESFPLTVTSAQKNPTAFYLCASSIVLGFDTQYFGPGTRLTVL.

V and J are TRBV10-3 and TRBJ2-1; 7 positions match TRBD2. J gave up 1 base and V 3 bases, and 6 bases lay outside the gene matches. Germline V gene lookup returns CDR1 ENHRY and CDR2 SYGVKD. This CDR3 comprises 16 residues. CDR3 in amino acids: CAISDALAGSYNEQFF. The DNA of the CDR3 is TGTGCCATCAGTGATGCCTTAGCGGGTTCCTACAATGAGCAGTTCTTC.

In this sample, this clone turned up once. V is TRBV11-2 and J is TRBJ1-1; D is undetermined. Germline V gene sequence: CDR1 SGHAT, CDR2 FQNNGV. This CDR3 contains 15 residues. The V gene lost 7 bases and the J gene lost 2 bases, with 17 bases spanning the gap. DNA for the CDR3: TGTGCCAGCACCCCCATCGGGGTAGGCAACACTGAAGCTTTCTTT. This gives the protein CASTPIGVGNTEAFF.

The chain uses TRBV11-3 and TRBJ1-1, with 7 bases fitting TRBD1. V gave up 1 base and J gave up 3 bases; unmatched junction bases: 2. Germline V gene lookup returns CDR1 SGHNT and CDR2 YENEEA. CDR3 length: 14 amino acids. CDR3 residues: CASSLGGGDTEAFF. DNA of the CDR3: TGTGCCAGCAGCTTAGGAGGGGGCGACACTGAAGCTTTCTTT.

The chain is built from TRBV7-2 and TRBJ2-4; D remains ambiguous. The germline V gene encodes CDR1 SGHTA and CDR2 FQGNSA. The CDR3 length is 15 residues. The germline V and J ends were trimmed by 1 base and 1 base, with 8 bases remaining between them. The CDR3 loop reads CASSLGSGAKNIQYF. The CDR3 DNA is TGTGCCAGCAGCTTAGGGTCCGGGGCCAAAAACATTCAGTACTTC.

The V gene is TRBV6-1, the J gene TRBJ2-7; D not resolved. Between the trimmed V and J ends, which lost 7 bases and 1 base, there was a span of 11 bases. Per germline, CDR1 MNHNS and CDR2 SASEGT. The length of the CDR3 is 13 residues. CDR3 in amino acids: CASNRRRSYEQYF. CDR3 sequence (DNA): TGTGCCAGCAACCGCAGGCGTTCCTACGAGCAGTACTTC.

The J gene is TRBJ2-3, the V gene TRBV30, with D hard to call. CDR1 and CDR2 (germline): GTSNPN, SVGIG (reference sequence). Deletions cut 0 bases from V and 4 bases from J, with 11 bases between. CDR3 length equals 14 residues. This CDR3 is CAWSVRRPPDTQYF. CDR3 nucleotide sequence: TGTGCCTGGAGTGTACGGCGCCCTCCAGATACGCAGTATTTT.

V is TRBV7-8 and J is TRBJ2-2; D is unclear. Trimming took 1 base from V and 5 from J, leaving 8 bases between them. Looked up from germline, CDR1 is SGHVS and CDR2 is FQNEAQ. The CDR3 contains 14 residues. The DNA for the CDR3 is TGTGCCAGCAGCTTAGTCGGATTGACCGGGGAGCTGTTTTTT. Translation: CASSLVGLTGELFF.

The chain has TRBV29-1 and TRBJ1-2; TRBD1 matches 7 bases. The CDR3 extends over 13 amino acids. V lost 7 bases, J lost 1 base, and 6 bases stayed unmatched. In germline, CDR1 is SQVTM, CDR2 ANQGSEA. The CDR3 reads CSGGDRDNYGYTF. In nucleotides, the CDR3 is TGCAGCGGGGGGGACAGAGATAACTATGGCTACACCTTC.